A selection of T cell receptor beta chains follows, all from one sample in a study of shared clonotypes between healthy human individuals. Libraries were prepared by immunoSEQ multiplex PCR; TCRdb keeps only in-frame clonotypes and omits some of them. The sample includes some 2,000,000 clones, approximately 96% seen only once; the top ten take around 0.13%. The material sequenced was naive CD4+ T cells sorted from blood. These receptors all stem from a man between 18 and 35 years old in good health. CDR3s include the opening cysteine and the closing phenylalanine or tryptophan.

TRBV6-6 CASTQRGGARDTQYF
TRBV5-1 CASSGTSGRGEQYF
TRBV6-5 CASSRLRTGNTEAFF
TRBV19 CASSNQGKQPQHF
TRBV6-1 CASGAGRSYEQYF
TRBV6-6 CASSAHAVGRSDTQYF
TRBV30 CAWSVGGTVTGELFF
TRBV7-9 CASSRDFYEQYF
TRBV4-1 CASSQDGPGGTQYF
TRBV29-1 CSVSSQGSGYTF
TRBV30 CAWSDKSETQYF
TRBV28 CASSLSGIGGADTQYF
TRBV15 CATSGRDGYEQYF
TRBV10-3 CAISESESLAGNTIYF
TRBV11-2 CASSFQGSVTYEQYF
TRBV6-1 CASSEYLGGLGQPQHF
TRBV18 CASSPVRGTGQETQYF
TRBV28 CASSLWRESNQPQHF
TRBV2 CASTAAMNTEAFF